These 6 T cell receptor beta chains came from one sample sequenced in a study of cytomegalovirus exposure and HLA in healthy donors. PCR was performed using 60 Vbeta and 13 Jbeta primers. Sequencing was performed with immunoSEQ multiplex PCR; in TCRdb, only in-frame clones are kept and a portion is missing. This sample lists under 150,000 clones; its ten largest clones have less than 3.5%. The sequenced sample was PBMCs. The receptor set was obtained from a man aged 40-50 years in good health and CMV-seronegative.

The rearrangement uses TRBV5-4 and TRBJ2-1, with D possibly matching TRBD2 (6 bases). There are 15 residues in the CDR3. V lost 0 bases, J lost 5 bases, and 12 bases lay in between. From germline, CDR1 is SGHNT and CDR2 YYREEE (reference sequence). For the CDR3, the DNA is TGTGCCAGCAGCTTGGGGGGGGACCGAGACAATGAGCAGTTCTTC. This codes for CASSLGGDRDNEQFF.

CDR3 DNA sequence: TGTGCCAGCAGCTTATTGGGGGGGCTGACCTACGAGCAGTACTTC. Residues: CASSLLGGLTYEQYF. V usage is TRBV7-2 and J usage is TRBJ2-7, with a weak D call TRBD2 (7 bases). V was cut by 2 bases and J by 2 bases, with 13 bases left in between. CDR1 is SGHTA, CDR2 FQGNSA, per germline. This CDR3 contains 15 residues.

CDR3 DNA: TGTGCCAGCAGCTTTAGCCCTAGCCGGACCTACGAGCAGTACTTC. Protein sequence: CASSFSPSRTYEQYF. This sequence joins TRBV11-1 and TRBJ2-7, with D possibly TRBD2 on 5 matching bases. This CDR3 is built from 15 residues. The V end was cut by 3 bases, the J end by 2 bases, with 14 bases between. Germline CDR1 is SGHAT and CDR2 is FQDESV (reference sequence).

This chain connects TRBV6-6 to TRBJ1-5; D gene ambiguous. V was pared by 7 bases and J by 11 bases, with 15 bases between. The CDR3 extends over 12 amino acids. CDR1 MNHNY and CDR2 SVGAGI come from the germline V gene (reference sequence). CDR3 nucleotides: TGTGCCAGCACCACCGACGCCGGAGCCCAGCATTTT. This codes for CASTTDAGAQHF.

In the case of this clone: The same CDR3 is also encoded by other DNA sequences in this sample. The chain uses TRBV4-2 and TRBJ1-1; D is perhaps TRBD1 (6 bases). The V gene lost 0 bases and the J gene lost 5 bases, with 10 bases spanning the gap. Germline-derived CDR1 and CDR2 are LGHNA and YNFKEQ. The CDR3 sequence is 14 residues long. CDR3 protein: CASSQEGANTEAFF. CDR3 nucleotides: TGTGCCAGCAGCCAAGAGGGGGCAAATACTGAAGCTTTCTTT.

CDR3 nucleotides: TGTGCCAGCAGCTTAGACGGGGGGGTTAATAATGAGCAGTTCTTC. This translates into CASSLDGGVNNEQFF. The gene calls are TRBV13 and TRBJ2-1, with TRBD2 identical over 8 bases. The length of the CDR3 is 15 residues. Trimming removed 1 base from V and 7 bases from J; junction bases left unmatched: 6. In germline, CDR1 is PRHDT, CDR2 FYEKMQ (reference sequence).